The next 17 T cell receptor beta chains were all read from a single sample in a study of control samples from healthy donors and cancer patients (TCRdb year 2020). Library preparation used the immunoSEQ multiplex PCR assay. The source is immuneACCESS, and TCRdb retained only in-frame sequences with V and J called. Part of the clones is not carried over; for the studies checked, unresolved V genes explain less than half of this, and the remainder is unexplained. The sample table contains about 100,000 clones; only one count was recorded for roughly 87% of them. Clones ranked in the top ten supply over 15% of the sample. What was sequenced was blood. Receptors were obtained from a woman aged 50 to 60 in good health.

The chain has TRBV11-1 and TRBJ2-3, with a weak D call TRBD1 (6 bases). V was trimmed by 8 bases and J by 0 bases, leaving 18 bases between them. Germline V lookup: CDR1 SGHAT, CDR2 FQDESV (reference sequence). The CDR3 is 16 amino acids. CDR3 sequence: CASAGELASSTDTQYF. CDR3 in DNA: TGTGCCAGCGCAGGGGAATTAGCGAGTAGCACAGATACGCAGTATTTT.

The CDR3 sequence: CASSRPGQGLLGTEAFF. In nucleotides, the CDR3 is TGTGCCAGCAGCCGGCCGGGACAGGGGTTACTGGGGACTGAAGCTTTCTTT. This sequence joins TRBV3-1 (or the pseudogene TRBV3-2) and TRBJ1-1, with 10 positions matching TRBD1. V lost 4 bases and J lost 5; bases outside the gene matches: 13. Germline-derived CDR1 and CDR2 are LGHDT and YNNKEL (reference sequence). The CDR3 contains 17 residues.

This chain uses TRBV18 with TRBJ1-5, with no clear D. The V end was cut by 5 bases, the J end by 3 bases, with 20 bases between. The germline V gene encodes CDR1 KGHSH and CDR2 LQKENI. The CDR3 spans 17 residues. As DNA, the CDR3 is TGTGCCAGCTCATCCCTTGGCGGGGAAAGAGTCAATCAGCCCCAGCATTTT. Amino acid sequence: CASSSLGGERVNQPQHF.

In its sample, this clone was seen a few times. The CDR3 spells CASSLTGGYTF. The DNA of the CDR3 is TGTGCCAGCAGTTTGACAGGGGGCTACACCTTC. V is TRBV5-4 and J is TRBJ1-2, with TRBD1 matching over 7 bases. CDR1 and CDR2 (germline): SGHNT, YYREEE (reference sequence). The J segment lost 8 bases and the V segment lost 5 bases, leaving 3 bases of the junction unmatched. The CDR3 spans 11 residues.

The chain employs TRBV5-1 and TRBJ1-2; D unresolved. The germline gives CDR1 SGHRS, CDR2 YFSETQ. V lost 0 bases and J lost 7, with 13 bases in between. This CDR3 region has 14 residues. The CDR3 coding sequence is TGCGCCAGCAGCTTGGCCTCGGCAGCCCCTGGCTACACCTTC. This gives the protein CASSLASAAPGYTF.

This clone turned up a few times. The V call is TRBV13, the J call TRBJ2-2, with D perhaps matching TRBD1 (5 bases). The CDR3 spans 15 residues. V lost 2 bases to trimming and J lost 11 bases, with 18 bases between them. Per the germline V gene, CDR1 is PRHDT and CDR2 is FYEKMQ (reference sequence). CDR3 loop: CASSLSKLGAYELFF. Written as DNA, the CDR3 is TGTGCCAGCAGCTTATCCAAGCTAGGGGCCTATGAGCTGTTTTTT.

This clone was picked up one time. The chain joins TRBV6-6 to TRBJ2-2, with 10 nucleotides matching TRBD2. The CDR3 is 16 residues long. Germline CDR1 is MNHNY and CDR2 is SVGAGI (reference sequence). With V trimmed by 6 bases and J by 4 bases, 8 bases remained unmatched. The CDR3 nucleotides read TGTGCCAGCAGACCCTTAGCGGGAGGCGTCACCGGGGAGCTGTTTTTT. Translated, it gives CASRPLAGGVTGELFF.

This clone appeared a single time. The chain couples TRBV5-1 to TRBJ1-5, with D unresolved. The CDR3 has 13 amino acids. CDR1 and CDR2 (germline): SGHRS, YFSETQ. V lost 0 bases and J lost 7, with 8 bases in between. The chain's CDR3 is CASSLDVRQPQHF. CDR3 bases: TGCGCCAGCAGCTTGGATGTACGCCAGCCCCAGCATTTT.

The chain combines TRBV5-6 with TRBJ2-3; 12 bases are a match to TRBD2. This CDR3 has 16 residues. Germline assignment: CDR1 SGHDT and CDR2 YYEEEE. V lost 4 bases to trimming and J lost 2 bases; unmatched junction nucleotides: 5. This CDR3 is CASSVGLAGITDTQYF. The CDR3 bases are TGTGCCAGCAGCGTCGGACTAGCGGGAATCACAGATACGCAGTATTTT. Variable domain in full (rest from reference TRBV5-6 and TRBJ2-3): DAGVTQSPTHLIKTRGQQVTLRCSPKSGHDTVSWYQQALGQGPQFIFQYYEEEERQRGNFPDRFSGHQFPNYSSELNVNALLLGDSALYLCASSVGLAGITDTQYFGPGTRLTVL.

This clone was seen more than once but under ten times. V gene TRBV25-1 combines with J gene TRBJ1-2; 7 nucleotides match TRBD1. Germline V gene lookup returns CDR1 MGHDK and CDR2 SYGVNS. There are 14 residues in the CDR3. Losses at the gene ends were 4 bases for V and 5 bases for J; bases not matched to a gene: 7. In DNA, the CDR3 is TGTGCCAGCAGTGCCGGGACAGCCTTGTATGGCTACACCTTC. Protein sequence: CASSAGTALYGYTF.

The rearrangement joins TRBV7-9 to TRBJ1-2; 8 bases fit TRBD1. Germline V gene lookup returns CDR1 SEHNR and CDR2 FQNEAQ (reference sequence). CDR3 length: 16 amino acids. Unmatched junction bases numbered 8, after V lost 5 bases and J lost 0 bases. As DNA, the CDR3 is TGTGCCAGCAGCCCTCGGACAGGGACCACTAACTATGGCTACACCTTC. Protein product: CASSPRTGTTNYGYTF.

This chain connects TRBV7-3 to TRBJ2-1, with D maybe TRBD2 (5 bases). V was shortened by 4 bases and J by 1 base, with 17 bases between the two germline ends. Germline assignment: CDR1 SGHTA and CDR2 FQGTGA. This CDR3 has 17 amino acids. The CDR3 DNA follows: TGTGCCAGCAGCTCTCGTCCGGGATCAAAATCCTACAATGAGCAGTTCTTC. Residues: CASSSRPGSKSYNEQFF.

The chain employs TRBV7-9 and TRBJ1-1, with 7 bases lining up with TRBD1. The junction had 11 bases not matched to a gene; V was cut back by 3 bases and J by 10 bases. The CDR3 sequence is 14 residues long. Germline V gene sequence: CDR1 SEHNR, CDR2 FQNEAQ (reference sequence). The CDR3 loop reads CASSFGQELRGAFF. CDR3 in DNA: TGTGCCAGCAGCTTCGGACAGGAGCTAAGAGGAGCTTTCTTT.

The rearrangement links TRBV3-1 (or the pseudogene TRBV3-2) to TRBJ2-4; perhaps TRBD2 as D (7 bases). CDR1 is LGHDT, CDR2 YNNKEL, per germline (reference sequence). CDR3 length: 16 amino acids. V was clipped by 0 bases and J by 1 base, with 10 bases between them. CDR3 DNA sequence: TGTGCCAGCAGCCAAGAGGGGGGGCGGGCCAAAAACATTCAGTACTTC. This encodes CASSQEGGRAKNIQYF.

This chain links TRBV29-1 with TRBJ1-2; a possible D gene is TRBD1 (6 bases). The V gene's germline CDR1 is SQVTM and CDR2 ANQGSEA. Trimming took 4 bases from V and 7 from J, leaving 10 bases between them. CDR3 length: 11 residues. CDR3 nucleotides: TGCAGCGTTGGCCAGGGGTTTGGCTACACCTTC. This codes for CSVGQGFGYTF.

This rearrangement joins TRBV9 to TRBJ1-4; possibly TRBD1 for D (6 bases). Trimming took 2 bases from V and 7 from J, leaving 21 bases between them. Germline V gene sequence: CDR1 SGDLS, CDR2 YYNGEE. This CDR3 is 17 amino acids long. CDR3 sequence (DNA): TGTGCCAGCAGCGTGGCGGAGTCGGGGGGCGCCGGTGAAAAACTGTTTTTT. It specifies CASSVAESGGAGEKLFF. The variable domain in full, with the rest retrieved from reference TRBV9 and TRBJ1-4, is DSGVTQTPKHLITATGQRVTLRCSPRSGDLSVYWYQQSLDQGLQFLIQYYNGEERAKGNILERFSAQQFPDLHSELNLSSLELGDSALYFCASSVAESGGAGEKLFFGSGTQLSVL.

The chain carries TRBV29-1 and TRBJ1-1; TRBD1 is a possible D gene (5 bases). V lost 6 bases and J 4 bases, leaving 18 bases between the germline ends. The CDR3 spans 14 residues. Per the germline V gene, CDR1 is SQVTM and CDR2 is ANQGSEA. CDR3 amino acids: CSVALGTSGTEAFF. In nucleotides, the CDR3 is TGCAGCGTCGCCCTCGGGACGTCTGGCACTGAAGCTTTCTTT.